This TCR beta chain was obtained from a study of early T cells in non-severe SARS-CoV-2 infection. The sample holds many counts of this clonotype. Deletions cut 5 bases from V and 3 bases from J, with 11 bases between. Germline assignment: CDR1 MNHEY and CDR2 SMNVEV (reference sequence). The CDR3 runs 14 residues. Researchers attached unique molecular identifiers to individual cDNA molecules. From the 5' RACE reads, TCRdb called clonotypes with MiXCR, one entry per CDR3 protein. The table has 40,000 to 55,000 distinct CDR3 sequences, 8.5% to 10% seen once. Sequencing input: whole blood. The V and J genes are TRBV27 and TRBJ1-5, with a weak D call TRBD1 (6 bases). The TCR originated in an adult who was a healthcare worker with PCR-confirmed SARS-CoV-2 infection or an uninfected control (not recorded which). The CDR3 DNA reads TGTGCCAGCAGTCCCGGACAGCTCAATCAGCCCCAGCATTTT. Protein product: CASSPGQLNQPQHF.